What follows describes a single T cell receptor beta chain. The antigen remains undetermined. The V gene's germline CDR1 is SGDLS and CDR2 YYNGEE. CDR3 length equals 16 residues. V was pared by 0 bases and J by 4 bases, with 7 bases of the junction left unmatched. The sample originates from a study of blood T cells in healthy people across ages. Study-wide context: Template switching caught about one barcoded beta molecule for each two T cells. Study outcomes and limitations: Estimated diversity that came from one million T cells was considered an underestimate.

For the second PCR, which ran for about 6 to 11 cycles, a sample-barcoded 5' primer and a J-beta primer mix were used. A minimum of 2.5 million CDR3-containing paired-end reads was obtained for each sample. TCRdb processed the 5' RACE reads anew with MiXCR; each CDR3 protein has one entry. The sample has over 1,500,000 distinct CDR3 sequences, roughly 50% seen once. This sequence joins TRBV9 and TRBJ2-1; 7 bases align to TRBD1. The sequence was obtained from a woman between 35 and 50 years old in good health. The sequenced sample consisted of blood. CDR3 sequence (DNA): TGTGCCAGCAGCGTAGCCGCCAGGGGGTTTTACAATGAGCAGTTCTTC. Residues: CASSVAARGFYNEQFF. The full variable domain, completed using reference TRBV9 and TRBJ2-1, is DSGVTQTPKHLITATGQRVTLRCSPRSGDLSVYWYQQSLDQGLQFLIQYYNGEERAKGNILERFSAQQFPDLHSELNLSSLELGDSALYFCASSVAARGFYNEQFFGPGTRLTVL.